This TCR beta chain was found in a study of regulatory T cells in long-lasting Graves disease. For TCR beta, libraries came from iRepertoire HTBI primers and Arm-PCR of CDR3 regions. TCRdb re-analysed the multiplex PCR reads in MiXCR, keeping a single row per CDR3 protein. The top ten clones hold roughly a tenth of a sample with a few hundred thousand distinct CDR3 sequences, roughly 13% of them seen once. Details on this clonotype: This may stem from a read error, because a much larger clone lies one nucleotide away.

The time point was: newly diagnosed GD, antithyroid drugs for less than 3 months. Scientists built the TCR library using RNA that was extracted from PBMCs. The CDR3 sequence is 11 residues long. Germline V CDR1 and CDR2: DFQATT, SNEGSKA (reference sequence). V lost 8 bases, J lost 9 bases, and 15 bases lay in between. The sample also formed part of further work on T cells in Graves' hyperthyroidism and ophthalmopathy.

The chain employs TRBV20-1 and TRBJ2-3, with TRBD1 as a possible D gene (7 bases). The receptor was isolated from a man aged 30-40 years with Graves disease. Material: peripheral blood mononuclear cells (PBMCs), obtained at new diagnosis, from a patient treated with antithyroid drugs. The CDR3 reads CSSRGEWTQYF. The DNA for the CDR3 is TGCAGTTCCAGGGGGGAATGGACGCAGTATTTT.